This T cell receptor beta chain was obtained from a study of identical twins. The CDR3 consists of 14 residues. Germline-derived CDR1 and CDR2 are MNHEY and SVGAGI. Trimming took 3 bases from V and 5 from J, leaving 11 bases between them. TCRdb passed the 5' RACE reads through MiXCR, listing each CDR3 protein once. Here the sample spans hundreds of thousands of distinct CDR3 sequences, around 20% being singletons. The same specimen was also included in a second study, on T cells expressing NK-cell markers.

The sequenced sample consisted of PBMCs. This sequence joins TRBV6-5 and TRBJ2-1; D call uncertain. This sequence originates from a woman between 18 and 29 years old in good health. The CDR3 region is CASSYLGNHNEQFF. Written as DNA, the CDR3 is TGTGCCAGCAGTTATCTTGGAAACCACAATGAGCAGTTCTTC.